The T cell receptor beta chain described here comes from a study of Tregs in tolerant kidney transplant recipients. Profiling relied on immunoSEQ multiplex PCR, and the TCRdb table lists in-frame clones only, not all of them. This repertoire shows more than 95,000 clones, 92% found once; its top ten account for approximately 0.62%. Germline assignment: CDR1 MGHRA and CDR2 YSYEKL. CDR3 length: 16 amino acids. Trimming removed 1 base from V and 5 bases from J, with 15 bases in between. This rearrangement joins TRBV4-1 to TRBJ2-1, with D possibly TRBD1 on 5 matching bases. The clonotype originates from a human donor in good health. The sequencing sample was made of CD4+ T cells from blood. CDR3 coding DNA: TGCGCCAGCAGCCAAGTCTTGGGGCGGCCCGACAATGAGCAGTTCTTC. Amino acids: CASSQVLGRPDNEQFF.